The 30 T cell receptor beta chains presented below share a single source sample, sequenced in a study of spatial heterogeneity in lung cancer. The time point was: sample taken at primary tumor resection. In each case, whole RNA from tumor, nontumor lung or frozen PBMC was sequenced unsorted. One entry per CDR3 protein, called by TCRdb with MiXCR from the 5' RACE reads. The table shows 5,500 to 7,500 distinct CDR3 sequences, with approximately 3.8% occurring only once. The starting material was normal lung tissue next to the tumor, obtained at surgery. Every receptor here comes from a female donor with early-stage non-small cell lung cancer.

By proportion, this clonotype is medium-sized (0.01 to 0.1%). This beta chain is an off-target read within a library intended for alpha chains, so its frequency means little. The gene calls are TRBV19 and TRBJ2-3; tentatively, D is TRBD1 (6 bases). V was cut by 7 bases and J by 1 base, with 18 bases left in between. Germline-derived CDR1 and CDR2 are LNHDA and SQIVND (reference sequence). This CDR3 spans 16 amino acids. The chain's CDR3 is CASTPDRVGGTDTQYF. The CDR3 bases are TGTGCCAGTACCCCGGACAGAGTTGGTGGCACAGATACGCAGTATTTT.

This clonotype was recorded at least ten times. In a library made to pick up alpha chains, this beta chain is a stray read with a size that means little. The chain combines TRBV7-2 with TRBJ2-7; TRBD1 matches 8 bases. CDR3 size: 13 residues. Losses at the gene ends were 3 bases for V and 5 bases for J; bases not matched to a gene: 3. CDR1 is SGHTA and CDR2 is FQGNSA in the germline V gene. The CDR3 sequence: CASSLQGADEQYF. CDR3 nucleotide sequence: TGTGCCAGCAGCTTGCAGGGGGCCGACGAGCAGTACTTC.

By share, this clonotype counts as medium-sized. This beta chain was picked up by a library intended for alpha chains and is off target, so its count carries little meaning. The V gene is TRBV20-1, the J gene TRBJ2-2; D is unresolved. The germline V gene encodes CDR1 DFQATT and CDR2 SNEGSKA (reference sequence). The CDR3 length is 13 residues. Trimming took off 5 bases at V and 2 bases at J, with 9 bases between the two ends. CDR3: CSALNLNTGELFF. In DNA form, the CDR3 reads TGCAGTGCTCTCAACCTAAACACCGGGGAGCTGTTTTTT.

This clonotype appeared many times. A library prepared for alpha chains yielded this beta chain as an off-target read; its size is of little meaning. This chain joins TRBV5-6 and TRBJ2-7, with 12 positions matching TRBD1. CDR1 SGHDT and CDR2 YYEEEE come from the germline V gene. This CDR3 region has 16 residues. V shed 4 bases and J 6 bases; nucleotides not matched to a gene: 11. The CDR3 protein is CASSIQGQGAHVEQYF. CDR3 nucleotides: TGTGCCAGCAGCATACAGGGACAGGGGGCGCATGTCGAGCAGTACTTC.

This clonotype was seen many times. Little can be read into the size of this beta chain, an off-target read in a library designed for alpha chains. This sequence joins TRBV7-3 and TRBJ2-2; D perhaps matches TRBD2 (5 bases). Germline values: CDR1 SGHTA, CDR2 FQGTGA. V lost 11 bases and J lost 1, with 14 bases in between. The CDR3 runs to 14 residues. The CDR3 here is CASHEGLNTGELFF. CDR3 bases: TGTGCCTCACATGAGGGTTTGAACACCGGGGAGCTGTTTTTT.

This clonotype is medium-sized in the sample. This beta chain came through as a stray read in a library set up for alpha chains, and its size says little. V and J are TRBV14 and TRBJ2-7; 7 bases map to TRBD2. J gave up 7 bases and V 4 bases, and 4 bases lay outside the gene matches. The CDR3 consists of 12 residues. Germline V gene lookup returns CDR1 SGHDN and CDR2 FVKESK. CDR3 sequence reads: CASSLPGGEQYF. The CDR3 DNA sequence: TGTGCCAGCAGCCTCCCGGGGGGAGAGCAGTACTTC.

Ten or more counts support this clonotype. This beta chain is an unintended read in a library built for alpha chains; its size means little. The V call is TRBV20-1, the J call TRBJ2-2, with D uncertain. The V and J ends lost 6 bases and 4 bases respectively, with 15 bases between them. Germline CDR1 is DFQATT and CDR2 is SNEGSKA (reference sequence). CDR3 length: 14 amino acids. CDR3 DNA sequence: TGCAGTGCCCTCTCTTATGTGGGCACCGGGGAGCTGTTTTTT. Translation gives CSALSYVGTGELFF.

In this sample, this clonotype is medium-sized. This beta chain is a stray read from a library made for alpha chains; its abundance is not meaningful. The chain has TRBV29-1 and TRBJ1-1; TRBD1 matches at 7 bases. V shed 7 bases, J shed 3 bases, and the junction held 8 bases outside the gene matches. CDR3 size: 13 residues. Germline V gene data show CDR1 as SQVTM and CDR2 as ANQGSEA. Here the CDR3 reads CSASTGPDTEAFF. In DNA, the CDR3 is TGCAGCGCCTCGACAGGGCCAGACACTGAAGCTTTCTTT.

This clonotype was seen many times. The library was designed around alpha chains, so this beta chain is a stray read whose abundance carries little weight. The chain joins TRBV7-9 to TRBJ2-7, with D possibly TRBD1 on 6 matching bases. V was cut by 2 bases and J by 0 bases, with 8 bases left in between. Germline V CDR1 and CDR2: SEHNR, FQNEAQ (reference sequence). The CDR3 is 14 amino acids. The CDR3 sequence is CASSLQGYSYEQYF. CDR3 coding DNA: TGTGCCAGCAGCTTACAGGGGTACTCCTACGAGCAGTACTTC.

Points on this clonotype: With the library built for alpha chains, this beta chain is off target and its frequency is not meaningful. This chain links TRBV28 with TRBJ2-7; a possible D gene is TRBD1 (5 bases). The V gene's germline CDR1 is MDHEN and CDR2 SYDVKM. The V gene lost 6 bases and the J gene lost 5 bases, with 20 bases spanning the gap. This CDR3 contains 15 residues. This CDR3 is CASSPLPAGPHEQYF. The CDR3 nucleotides are TGTGCCAGCAGCCCCCTCCCGGCAGGGCCCCACGAGCAGTACTTC.

By share, this clonotype ranks as medium-sized. Within a library made for alpha chains, this beta chain is off target, and its count is uninformative. The CDR3 region is CASSLATPADEQFF. CDR3 sequence (DNA): TGTGCCAGCAGCTTAGCGACTCCGGCAGATGAGCAGTTCTTC. The chain has TRBV7-6 and TRBJ2-1; no definite D call. Trimming took 0 bases from V and 8 from J, leaving 11 bases between them. The CDR3 spans 14 residues. Germline CDR1 SGHVS, CDR2 FNYEAQ.

By share of the sample, this clonotype is medium-sized. For a library built for alpha chains, this beta chain is a stray read; little rests on its size. The chain joins TRBV3-1 to TRBJ1-2, with TRBD1 matching 9 bases. The CDR3 length is 13 residues. Germline V lookup: CDR1 LGHDT, CDR2 YNNKEL (reference sequence). V lost 4 bases to trimming and J lost 6 bases; unmatched junction nucleotides: 3. In DNA, the CDR3 is TGTGCCAGCAGCCGGGGGACAGGGCATGGCTACACCTTC. Translation gives CASSRGTGHGYTF.

This clonotype occurred many times. This beta chain is an unintended read in a library built for alpha chains; its size means little. The gene calls are TRBV7-2 and TRBJ2-7, with 10 positions matching TRBD2. J was trimmed by 7 bases and V by 5 bases; bases with no gene match: 8. Germline V gene lookup returns CDR1 SGHTA and CDR2 FQGNSA. The CDR3 totals 14 residues. Written as DNA, the CDR3 is TGTGCCAGCAGCCCGGGACTAGCGAGATGGGAGCAGTACTTC. This gives the protein CASSPGLARWEQYF.

This clonotype is classed as medium-sized. The library was designed around alpha chains, so this beta chain is a stray read whose abundance carries little weight. The chain joins TRBV5-1 to TRBJ1-2, with D hard to call. The V gene lost 1 base and the J gene lost 4 bases, with 8 bases spanning the gap. The CDR3 runs 13 residues. In germline, CDR1 is SGHRS, CDR2 YFSETQ. Here the CDR3 DNA reads TGCGCCAGCAGCTTGCGGGGAATCTATGGCTACACCTTC. Translated: CASSLRGIYGYTF.

This clonotype has only a few counts. This beta chain is an off-target read within a library intended for alpha chains, so its frequency means little. The V call is TRBV28, the J call TRBJ2-1; either TRBD1 or TRBD2 may fit D (5 bases each). The CDR3 totals 14 residues. Germline CDR1 MDHEN, CDR2 SYDVKM. V lost 7 bases, J lost 6 bases, and 16 bases lay in between. The CDR3 nucleotides are TGTGCCAGCACCTTTGACGGGGCCTCCAATGAGCAGTTCTTC. Residues: CASTFDGASNEQFF.

This clonotype has a count of ten or more. This beta chain is a stray sequence in a library constructed for alpha chains; its clone size is not meaningful. The chain is built from TRBV6-2 or TRBV6-3 and TRBJ2-1; D could derive from TRBD1 or TRBD2 (6 bases each). Trimming left V 2 bases short and J 4 bases short, with 15 bases between. CDR1 and CDR2 from the germline V gene are MNHEY and SVGEGT. The CDR3 extends over 16 amino acids. CDR3 amino acids: CASSYGGGLLYNEQFF. DNA for the CDR3: TGTGCCAGCAGTTACGGTGGGGGGCTACTTTACAATGAGCAGTTCTTC.

This clonotype is judged medium-sized (0.01 to 0.1%). A library made for alpha chains picked up this beta chain off target, so its size means little. The chain has TRBV28 and TRBJ1-2; D is perhaps TRBD1 (6 bases). CDR3 length: 13 amino acids. Germline-derived CDR1 and CDR2 are MDHEN and SYDVKM. The V end lost 7 bases, the J end lost 13 bases, and 22 bases lay between the germline ends. CDR3 DNA sequence: TGTGCCAGCAAAGGGGGATCTCTATTAGTAACCACCTTC. Protein sequence: CASKGGSLLVTTF.

The sample holds many counts of this clonotype. Within a library made for alpha chains, this beta chain is off target, and its count is uninformative. V is TRBV5-5 and J is TRBJ2-3; no definite D call. The CDR3 contains 14 residues. Trimming took 4 bases from V and 1 from J, leaving 10 bases between them. Per germline, CDR1 SGHKS and CDR2 YYEKEE (reference sequence). CDR3 amino acids: CASSVTGRTDTQYF. The CDR3, as DNA: TGTGCCAGCAGCGTGACGGGTCGCACAGATACGCAGTATTTT.

By sample fraction, this clonotype is medium-sized (0.01 to 0.1%). A library made for alpha chains picked up this beta chain off target, so its size means little. This sequence joins TRBV7-2 and TRBJ1-1, with TRBD1 matching over 7 bases. Germline CDR1 reads SGHTA; CDR2 reads FQGNSA. J gave up 4 bases and V 4 bases, and 9 bases lay outside the gene matches. The CDR3 totals 15 residues. The DNA of the CDR3 is TGTGCCAGCAGCTCCCCCCAGGGGGAGTCCACTGAAGCTTTCTTT. It translates to CASSSPQGESTEAFF.

The table lists this clonotype with many counts. The size of this beta chain means little, since it is a stray read in a library made for alpha chains. V usage is TRBV7-2 and J usage is TRBJ2-3, with 8 nucleotides matching TRBD2. The ends lost 5 bases at V and 4 bases at J; junction bases unmatched: 8. CDR1 is SGHTA, CDR2 FQGNSA, per germline. This CDR3 contains 15 residues. The DNA for the CDR3 is TGTGCCAGCAGCGATGGACTAGCAGGGGCAGATACGCAGTATTTT. Its translation: CASSDGLAGADTQYF.

There are many counts of this clonotype. Because the library targeted alpha chains, this beta chain is an off-target read whose size means little. This chain joins TRBV18 and TRBJ1-2; D gene ambiguous. Per the germline V gene, CDR1 is KGHSH and CDR2 is LQKENI. Trimming left V 2 bases short and J 3 bases short, with 10 bases between. This CDR3 comprises 14 residues. Here the CDR3 DNA reads TGTGCCAGCTCACCAGGGTGGCGGGACTATGGCTACACCTTC. This gives the protein CASSPGWRDYGYTF.

This clonotype qualifies as medium-sized (0.01 to 0.1%). This beta chain is an unintended read in a library built for alpha chains; its size means little. V usage is TRBV11-2 and J usage is TRBJ2-2; 8 positions match TRBD1. J gave up 5 bases and V 5 bases, and 13 bases lay outside the gene matches. CDR3 length: 17 residues. Germline CDR1 reads SGHAT; CDR2 reads FQNNGV. CDR3 residues: CASSARDRSYFTGELFF. As DNA, the CDR3 is TGTGCCAGCAGCGCCCGGGACAGGAGCTATTTTACCGGGGAGCTGTTTTTT.

This clonotype was picked up many times. This beta chain is an unintended read in a library built for alpha chains; its size means little. The J gene is TRBJ2-1, the V gene TRBV5-1; 7 nucleotides agree with TRBD1. The ends lost 4 bases at V and 2 bases at J; junction bases unmatched: 6. Looked up from germline, CDR1 is SGHRS and CDR2 is YFSETQ. This CDR3 contains 15 residues. This chain's CDR3 is CASSPDRRTYNEQFF. The CDR3 DNA is TGCGCCAGCAGCCCGGACAGGAGAACCTACAATGAGCAGTTCTTC.

Many counts were recorded for this clonotype. This beta chain appears as a stray read in a library generated for alpha chains; its size is not informative. The chain couples TRBV12-3 or TRBV12-4 to TRBJ2-5; D remains ambiguous. The CDR3 sequence is 14 residues long. V lost 3 bases and J 3 bases, leaving 11 bases between the germline ends. The CDR3 DNA follows: TGTGCCAGCAGTTTTAAGCTGATGGAAGAGACCCAGTACTTC. Amino acid sequence: CASSFKLMEETQYF.

This clonotype rates as medium-sized. For a library built for alpha chains, this beta chain is a stray read; little rests on its size. The V and J genes are TRBV20-1 and TRBJ2-1; 10 nucleotides agree with TRBD2. Per the germline V gene, CDR1 is DFQATT and CDR2 is SNEGSKA (reference sequence). Trimming at V came to 6 bases and at J to 3 bases, leaving 17 bases not matched to a gene. This CDR3 region has 18 residues. The CDR3 region is CSAPRTSGQIRDYNEQFF. The CDR3 bases are TGCAGTGCCCCCAGGACTAGCGGTCAAATAAGGGACTACAATGAGCAGTTCTTC.

This clonotype qualifies as medium-sized. The library was built for alpha chains, so this beta chain is an off-target read and its size means little. This chain joins TRBV19 and TRBJ2-5; no reliable D call. V was trimmed by 3 bases and J by 5 bases, leaving 13 bases between them. The CDR3 length is 14 residues. Germline values: CDR1 LNHDA, CDR2 SQIVND (reference sequence). CDR3 in amino acids: CASSIRDTGETQYF. CDR3 nucleotides: TGTGCCAGTAGTATTCGAGACACCGGGGAGACCCAGTACTTC.

Regarding this clonotype: Just one base apart from a much larger clone, this may be a read error. This beta chain is a stray read from a library made for alpha chains; its abundance is not meaningful. The V call is TRBV11-1, the J call TRBJ2-7; D is possibly TRBD1 or TRBD2 (5 bases each). The CDR3 consists of 12 residues. The germline CDR1 and CDR2 sequences are SGHAT and FQDESV (reference sequence). The DNA of the CDR3 is TGTGTCAGCAGCCCGAGGGGCGACGAGCAGTACTTC. Protein sequence: CVSSPRGDEQYF.

Sample share makes this clonotype medium-sized (0.01 to 0.1%). This beta chain turned up in a library designed for alpha chains; as an off-target read, its abundance says little. This chain uses TRBV4-3 with TRBJ1-6; D call uncertain. Trimming took off 2 bases at V and 3 bases at J, with 8 bases between the two ends. CDR1 and CDR2 (germline): LGHNA, YSLEER. The CDR3 has 15 amino acids. CDR3 region: CASSQNPGYNSPLHF. DNA for the CDR3: TGCGCCAGCAGCCAAAATCCGGGCTATAATTCACCCCTCCACTTT.

With respect to this clonotype: This beta chain is an unintended read in a library built for alpha chains; its size means little. The CDR3 reads CATSDPGTGGHNEQFF. The CDR3 DNA sequence: TGTGCCACCAGTGACCCCGGGACAGGGGGACACAATGAGCAGTTCTTC. This rearrangement joins TRBV24-1 to TRBJ2-1, with 11 nucleotides matching TRBD1. Germline V lookup: CDR1 KGHDR, CDR2 SFDVKD. This CDR3 region has 16 residues. V lost 4 bases, J lost 5 bases, and 6 bases stayed unmatched.

By frequency in the sample, this clonotype is medium-sized. In a library made to pick up alpha chains, this beta chain is a stray read with a size that means little. The chain carries TRBV12-3 or TRBV12-4 and TRBJ1-1, with 10 bases aligning to TRBD1. CDR3 size: 12 residues. J gave up 11 bases and V 1 base, and 1 base lay outside the gene matches. The CDR3 DNA sequence: TGTGCCAGCAGTTTAGGGGGACAGGGGGCTTTCTTT. Amino acids: CASSLGGQGAFF.